The 25 T cell receptor beta chains below come from one sample, sequenced in a study of CD8+CD57+ T cells in acquired aplastic anemia. CD8+CD57+ cell expansion, shown by flow cytometry, had occurred in the patients selected for sequencing. Investigators profiled TCR beta VDJ and CDR3 from genomic DNA template. TCRdb reprocessed the reads with MiXCR, giving one entry per CDR3 protein. The repertoire has about 160,000 distinct CDR3 sequences, over 55% of them found once; the top ten carry under 60%. Sequencing was done on a sample of sorted CD4+, CD8+, or CD8+CD57+ T cells (not recorded which) from PBMCs. The receptors here all came from a human donor with aplastic anemia.

J is TRBJ2-1 and V is TRBV24-1, with D tentatively TRBD1 (6 bases). Germline CDR1 is KGHDR and CDR2 is SFDVKD. V lost 5 bases and J lost 7, with 26 bases in between. CDR3 length equals 18 residues. The CDR3: CATSGGGHLGTGKNEQFF. CDR3 nucleotides: TGTGCCACCAGTGGTGGGGGACACCTAGGTACAGGGAAAAATGAGCAGTTCTTC.

The chain couples TRBV6-6 to TRBJ1-4; TRBD1 aligns across 7 bases. The ends lost 6 bases at V and 8 bases at J; junction bases unmatched: 9. Looked up from germline, CDR1 is MNHNY and CDR2 is SVGAGI (reference sequence). The CDR3 sequence is 14 residues long. DNA for the CDR3: TGTGCCAGCAGGGAACAGGGGCCAACCGAAAAACTGTTTTTT. This gives the protein CASREQGPTEKLFF.

This sequence joins TRBV7-9 and TRBJ1-6; possible D gene TRBD1, 5 bases. CDR1 SEHNR and CDR2 FQNEAQ come from the germline V gene (reference sequence). Between the trimmed V and J ends, which lost 3 bases and 14 bases, there was a span of 20 bases. The CDR3 is 15 amino acids. The chain's CDR3 is CASSFSGPSLAALHF. CDR3 DNA: TGTGCCAGCAGCTTCTCGGGGCCTAGCTTAGCGGCCCTCCACTTT.

V gene TRBV2 combines with J gene TRBJ1-3, with D perhaps matching TRBD1 (6 bases). V was shortened by 6 bases and J by 4 bases, with 7 bases between the two germline ends. The CDR3 covers 12 residues. Germline CDR1 SNHLY, CDR2 FYNNEI. DNA for the CDR3: TGTGCCAGCAGAGACAGGGGAAACACCATATATTTT. Residues: CASRDRGNTIYF. The whole variable domain, remainder taken from reference TRBV2 and TRBJ1-3, is EPEVTQTPSHQVTQMGQEVILRCVPISNHLYFYWYRQILGQKVEFLVSFYNNEISEKSEIFDDQFSVERPDGSNFTLKIRSTKLEDSAMYFCASRDRGNTIYFGEGSWLTVV.

The chain employs TRBV6-1 and TRBJ1-1; no clear D gene. The CDR3 totals 12 residues. V was cut by 1 base and J by 7 bases, with 7 bases left in between. Germline V gives CDR1 MNHNS, CDR2 SASEGT. The CDR3 loop reads CASSEGSREAFF. CDR3 DNA sequence: TGTGCCAGCAGTGAAGGTAGCCGTGAAGCTTTCTTT.

The chain links TRBV6-5 to TRBJ1-3; D ambiguous. Deletions cut 5 bases from V and 3 bases from J, with 11 bases between. CDR1 is MNHEY, CDR2 SVGAGI, per germline. The CDR3 is 14 residues long. CDR3 in amino acids: CASSESANGNTIYF. CDR3 coding DNA: TGTGCCAGCAGTGAATCGGCCAATGGAAACACCATATATTTT.

The chain employs TRBV20-1 and TRBJ2-3; 11 positions match TRBD2. The V gene end was trimmed by 4 bases and the J gene end by 5 bases; junction bases not matched to a gene: 8. The length of the CDR3 is 15 residues. Per germline, CDR1 DFQATT and CDR2 SNEGSKA (reference sequence). CDR3 protein: CSATRLAGTVDTQYF. CDR3 DNA: TGCAGTGCTACGCGACTAGCGGGGACGGTAGATACGCAGTATTTT.

The chain carries TRBV2 and TRBJ2-2; 9 bases align to TRBD2. Per germline, CDR1 SNHLY and CDR2 FYNNEI. The CDR3 is 16 amino acids. The ends lost 4 bases at V and 6 bases at J; junction bases unmatched: 9. The DNA of the CDR3 is TGTGCCAGCAGTGGGTCGTTAGCGGGGGAAGCCGGGGAGCTGTTTTTT. Amino acids: CASSGSLAGEAGELFF.

The V call is TRBV19, the J call TRBJ1-5, with 9 bases matching TRBD1. CDR1 is LNHDA and CDR2 is SQIVND in the germline V gene (reference sequence). The junction had 7 bases not matched to a gene; V was cut back by 4 bases and J by 6 bases. This CDR3 is 15 amino acids long. The CDR3 DNA follows: TGTGCCAGTAGTACCTCCGGGACAGGGCTTCAGCCCCAGCATTTT. This gives the protein CASSTSGTGLQPQHF.

In this sample, this clonotype turned up once. The chain uses TRBV7-9 and TRBJ1-2, with D possibly matching TRBD1 (6 bases). V lost 5 bases to trimming and J lost 2 bases, with 15 bases between them. This CDR3 region has 15 residues. Germline lookup yields CDR1 SEHNR and CDR2 FQNEAQ (reference sequence). The CDR3 reads CASSQWGGPNYGYTF. The CDR3 coding sequence is TGTGCCAGCAGCCAATGGGGGGGGCCCAACTATGGCTACACCTTC.

The gene calls are TRBV29-1 and TRBJ2-7; the D call may be TRBD1 or TRBD2 (5 bases each). This CDR3 spans 14 amino acids. Germline CDR1 and CDR2: SQVTM and ANQGSEA. Trimming took 6 bases from V and 1 from J, leaving 16 bases between them. CDR3 nucleotides: TGCAGCGTCTACCGGGACCTTGATTCCTACGAGCAGTACTTC. Residues: CSVYRDLDSYEQYF.

The chain is built from TRBV14 and TRBJ2-7; D ambiguous. The ends were cut back, 3 bases at V and 11 bases at J, with 17 bases in the middle. The length of the CDR3 is 13 residues. Germline loops: CDR1 SGHDN, CDR2 FVKESK. CDR3 loop: CASSQGQVGPEYF. The DNA for the CDR3 is TGTGCCAGCAGCCAGGGCCAAGTGGGCCCTGAGTACTTC.

The chain links TRBV7-9 to TRBJ2-3; D call uncertain. From germline, CDR1 is SEHNR and CDR2 FQNEAQ (reference sequence). V lost 1 base and J lost 3, with 11 bases in between. The CDR3 contains 15 residues. The chain's CDR3 is CASSLGDPRTDTQYF. CDR3 sequence (DNA): TGTGCCAGCAGCTTAGGTGACCCTAGGACAGATACGCAGTATTTT.

In this sample, this clonotype turned up once. The chain links TRBV3-1 to TRBJ2-7; 10 bases are a match to TRBD2. V lost 2 bases, J lost 6 bases, and 7 bases stayed unmatched. This CDR3 is 15 amino acids long. Germline CDR1 reads LGHDT; CDR2 reads YNNKEL (reference sequence). The CDR3 coding sequence is TGTGCCAGCAGCCAAAGAGCGGGAGGGCCTGGCGAGCAGTACTTC. Translated: CASSQRAGGPGEQYF.

A remark on this clonotype: Its ends do not fully match the called genes, so a read error is possible. This chain links TRBV7-2 with TRBJ2-7; 9 bases agree with TRBD1. The CDR3 sequence is 13 residues long. CDR1 SGHTA and CDR2 FQGNSA come from the germline V gene. The CDR3: CASSDRGYHEQYF. CDR3 nucleotide sequence: TGCGCCAGCAGTGACAGGGGGTACCACGAGCAGTACTTC.

The chain has TRBV19 and TRBJ2-7, with 7 bases lining up with TRBD1. V shed 5 bases, J shed 2 bases, and the junction held 9 bases outside the gene matches. The length of the CDR3 is 15 residues. CDR1 and CDR2 (germline): LNHDA, SQIVND (reference sequence). DNA for the CDR3: TGTGCCAGTAGTTCAATACTCGACAGGGCCTACGAGCAGTACTTC. Protein product: CASSSILDRAYEQYF.

The V gene is TRBV28, the J gene TRBJ1-2; 7 bases map to TRBD1. The CDR3 contains 13 residues. Germline V gives CDR1 MDHEN, CDR2 SYDVKM. J was trimmed by 12 bases and V by 4 bases; bases with no gene match: 11. The CDR3 protein is CASSSQQQGFNTF. CDR3 coding DNA: TGTGCCAGCAGTTCCCAACAACAGGGGTTCAACACCTTC.

The rearrangement uses TRBV19 and TRBJ1-5; perhaps TRBD1 as D (5 bases). This CDR3 has 15 amino acids. Germline lookup yields CDR1 LNHDA and CDR2 SQIVND (reference sequence). Trimming pared 0 bases from V and 6 bases from J, leaving 12 bases between. CDR3 protein: CASSIDREGTQPQHF. CDR3 in DNA: TGTGCCAGTAGTATAGATCGGGAGGGGACTCAGCCCCAGCATTTT. Drawing the rest from reference TRBV19 and TRBJ1-5, the complete variable domain is DGGITQSPKYLFRKEGQNVTLSCEQNLNHDAMYWYRQDPGQGLRLIYYSQIVNDFQKGDIAEGYSVSREKKESFPLTVTSAQKNPTAFYLCASSIDREGTQPQHFGDGTRLSIL.

The chain carries TRBV20-1 and TRBJ1-2; 11 nucleotides match TRBD1. V shed 3 bases and J 5 bases; nucleotides not matched to a gene: 5. Germline V CDR1 and CDR2: DFQATT, SNEGSKA (reference sequence). This CDR3 has 14 residues. This chain's CDR3 is CSARPGTGGYGYTF. The CDR3, as DNA: TGCAGTGCTAGGCCTGGGACAGGGGGATATGGCTACACCTTC.

The CDR3 DNA reads TGTGCCAGCAGTGGATCTGGGGCCGGGGGCACAGATACGCAGTATTTT. The encoded protein is CASSGSGAGGTDTQYF. The chain carries TRBV7-8 and TRBJ2-3; D may correspond to TRBD1 or TRBD2 (5 bases each). CDR1 and CDR2 (germline): SGHVS, FQNEAQ. Deletions cut 6 bases from V and 1 base from J, with 17 bases between. This CDR3 contains 16 residues.

This chain uses TRBV2 with TRBJ1-2; D gene uncertain. The CDR3 is made up of 15 amino acids. Per the germline V gene, CDR1 is SNHLY and CDR2 is FYNNEI. Trimming shortened V by 8 bases and J by 0 bases, and 16 bases separated the two germline ends. The DNA for the CDR3 is TGTGCCAGCGTCTTGAGACAACTATCTAACTATGGCTACACCTTC. Translating it yields CASVLRQLSNYGYTF.

This clonotype was found a few times. The J gene is TRBJ2-7, the V gene TRBV2; 13 nucleotides line up with TRBD2. This CDR3 is 15 amino acids long. CDR1 is SNHLY, CDR2 FYNNEI, per germline. The ends lost 2 bases at V and 6 bases at J; junction bases unmatched: 4. The CDR3 loop is CASSERLAGGGEQYF. The CDR3 DNA reads as TGTGCCAGCAGTGAAAGACTAGCGGGAGGAGGCGAGCAGTACTTC.

V and J are TRBV24-1 and TRBJ2-2; D is possibly TRBD2 (5 bases). Germline values: CDR1 KGHDR, CDR2 SFDVKD. With 4 bases removed from V and 0 bases from J, the gap between germline ends came to 11 bases. This CDR3 is built from 16 residues. This CDR3 is CATSDRLSTNTGELFF. In DNA, the CDR3 is TGTGCCACCAGTGACCGACTATCTACGAACACCGGGGAGCTGTTTTTT.

This rearrangement joins TRBV6-2 or TRBV6-3 to TRBJ1-1, with TRBD1 matching over 8 bases. The CDR3 length is 12 residues. Germline V CDR1 and CDR2: MNHEY, SVGEGT. The V gene end was trimmed by 7 bases and the J gene end by 6 bases; junction bases not matched to a gene: 4. The CDR3 coding sequence is TGTGCCAGCAAGGGGACAGGCTCTGAAGCTTTCTTT. It yields the protein CASKGTGSEAFF.

This clonotype was recorded only once. The chain links TRBV7-6 to TRBJ2-7; TRBD2 agrees at 9 bases. V lost 2 bases, J lost 5 bases, and 10 bases stayed unmatched. Looked up from germline, CDR1 is SGHVS and CDR2 is FNYEAQ. The CDR3 contains 16 residues. CDR3 sequence: CASSLRRGGPGNEQYF. CDR3 nucleotide sequence: TGTGCCAGCAGCTTAAGGCGGGGGGGCCCTGGCAACGAGCAGTACTTC.